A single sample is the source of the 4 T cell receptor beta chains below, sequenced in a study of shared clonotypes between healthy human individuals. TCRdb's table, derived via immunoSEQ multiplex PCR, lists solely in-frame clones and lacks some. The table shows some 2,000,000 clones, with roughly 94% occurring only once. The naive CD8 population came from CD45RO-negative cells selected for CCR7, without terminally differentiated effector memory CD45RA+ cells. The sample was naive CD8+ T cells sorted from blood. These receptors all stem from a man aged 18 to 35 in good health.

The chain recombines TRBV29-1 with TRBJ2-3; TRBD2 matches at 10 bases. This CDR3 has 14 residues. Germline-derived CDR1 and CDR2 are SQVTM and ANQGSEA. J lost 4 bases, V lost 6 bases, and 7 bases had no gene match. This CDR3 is CSVAGGYAPDTQYF. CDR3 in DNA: TGCAGCGTAGCGGGAGGGTACGCTCCAGATACGCAGTATTTT.

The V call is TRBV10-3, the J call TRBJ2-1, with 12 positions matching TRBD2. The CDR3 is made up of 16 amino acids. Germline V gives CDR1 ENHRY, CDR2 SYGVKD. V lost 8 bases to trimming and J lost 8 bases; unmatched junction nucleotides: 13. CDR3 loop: CAILAGLAGGPDEQFF. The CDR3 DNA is TGTGCCATCCTAGCCGGGCTAGCGGGAGGGCCCGATGAGCAGTTCTTC.

CDR3 nucleotides: TGTGCCAGCAGTGGACTGGACCGAATAGGAAACACCATATATTTT. It specifies CASSGLDRIGNTIYF. The chain recombines TRBV25-1 with TRBJ1-3; D gene uncertain. Germline CDR1 MGHDK, CDR2 SYGVNS. The V gene lost 4 bases and the J gene lost 4 bases, with 14 bases spanning the gap. The CDR3 contains 15 residues.

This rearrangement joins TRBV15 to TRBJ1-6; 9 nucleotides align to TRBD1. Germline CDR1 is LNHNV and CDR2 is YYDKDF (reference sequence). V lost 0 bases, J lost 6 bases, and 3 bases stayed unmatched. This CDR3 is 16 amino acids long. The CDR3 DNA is TGTGCCACCAGCAGAGATCCGGGACAGGGTAATTCACCCCTCCACTTT. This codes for CATSRDPGQGNSPLHF.